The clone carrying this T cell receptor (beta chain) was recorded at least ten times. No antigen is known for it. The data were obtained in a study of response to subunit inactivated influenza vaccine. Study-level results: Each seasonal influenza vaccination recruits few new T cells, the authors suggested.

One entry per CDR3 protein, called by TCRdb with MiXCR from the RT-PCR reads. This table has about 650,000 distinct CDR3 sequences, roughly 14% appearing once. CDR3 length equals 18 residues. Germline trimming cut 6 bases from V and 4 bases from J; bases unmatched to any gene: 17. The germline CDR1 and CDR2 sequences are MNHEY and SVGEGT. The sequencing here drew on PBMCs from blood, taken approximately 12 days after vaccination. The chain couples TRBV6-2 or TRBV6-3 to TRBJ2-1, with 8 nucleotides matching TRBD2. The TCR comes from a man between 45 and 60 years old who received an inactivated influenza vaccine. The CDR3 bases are TGTGCCAGCAGCCCAGGGCTTGGTTTGCAGCGGGGGTACAATGAGCAGTTCTTC. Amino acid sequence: CASSPGLGLQRGYNEQFF.